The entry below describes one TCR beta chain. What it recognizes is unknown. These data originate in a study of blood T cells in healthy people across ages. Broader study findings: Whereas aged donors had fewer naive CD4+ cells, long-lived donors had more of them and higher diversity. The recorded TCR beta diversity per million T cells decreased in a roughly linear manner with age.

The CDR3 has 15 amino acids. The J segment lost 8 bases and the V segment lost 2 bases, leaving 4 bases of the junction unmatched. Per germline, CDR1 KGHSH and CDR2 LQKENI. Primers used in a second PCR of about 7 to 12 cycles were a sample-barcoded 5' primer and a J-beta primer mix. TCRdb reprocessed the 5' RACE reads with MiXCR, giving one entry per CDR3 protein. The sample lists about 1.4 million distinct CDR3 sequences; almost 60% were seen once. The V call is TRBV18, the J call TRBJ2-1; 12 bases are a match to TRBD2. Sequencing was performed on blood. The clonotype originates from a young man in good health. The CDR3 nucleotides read TGTGCCAGCTCACCAGGACTAGCGGGGTTGGATGAGCAGTTCTTC. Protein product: CASSPGLAGLDEQFF.